The rows below give T cell receptor beta chains drawn from one sample of a study of blood T cell dynamics during melanoma immunotherapy. Using immunoSEQ multiplex PCR, the repertoire was profiled, and TCRdb retains in-frame clones only, with some absent. The sample includes 9,500 to 10,000 clones, about 86% seen only once; the top ten take about 10%. Source: blood, taken from a patient treated with checkpoint blockade. The receptors here all came from a human donor with melanoma. The CDR3 runs from the conserved cysteine through the conserved F or W. Each record gives: clone size, D gene, J gene, V gene, CDR3 DNA, CDR3 protein. D genes are given only for firm matches. A row's size may be missing; if present it is once, few, many or a size class.

.,TRBD1,TRBJ2-1,TRBV4-1,TGCGCCAGCAGCCAACAAGATTTAATAGGGGGCGGTGAGCAGTTCTTC,CASSQQDLIGGGEQFF
.,.,TRBJ1-3,TRBV7-1,TGTGCCAGCAGCTTATCTGAATACGGAAACACCATATATTTT,CASSLSEYGNTIYF
.,.,TRBJ2-7,TRBV28,TGTGCCAGTTTAGCCTCCTCTGGGGGCGTCGACGAGCAGTACTTC,CASLASSGGVDEQYF
.,TRBD2,TRBJ2-3,TRBV7-8,TGTGCCAGCAGTTTCCCGGGACTAGCGGGGGGGACTAGCACAGATACGCAGTATTTT,CASSFPGLAGGTSTDTQYF
.,TRBD2,TRBJ2-4,TRBV10-3,TGTGCCATCAGTGGTCGAGATGGACTAGCGGGGGGGCCGACCAAAAACATTCAGTACTTC,CAISGRDGLAGGPTKNIQYF
.,.,TRBJ2-5,TRBV7-7,TGTGCCAGCAGCTTATCTTGGCAGCAAGAGACCCAGTACTTC,CASSLSWQQETQYF
.,.,TRBJ1-6,TRBV5-4,TGTGCCAGCAGCCCGCTTGTGGGTAATTCACCCCTCCACTTT,CASSPLVGNSPLHF
.,.,TRBJ2-2,TRBV4-1,TGCGCCAGCAGCCAGCAGGGGGGGAGTGACACCGGGGAGCTGTTTTTT,CASSQQGGSDTGELFF
.,TRBD1,TRBJ1-2,TRBV27,TGTGCCAGCAGTCTACAGGGGCCCTATGGCTACACCTTC,CASSLQGPYGYTF
once,.,TRBJ1-4,TRBV20-1,TGCAGTGCCCTGAATGAAAAACTGTTTTTT,CSALNEKLFF
.,TRBD2,TRBJ2-2,TRBV7-3,TGTGCCAGCAGCTTAACGTTGGAGCGGGGGGCGTCCGGGGAGCTGTTTTTT,CASSLTLERGASGELFF
.,.,TRBJ1-4,TRBV9,TGTGCCAGCAGCGTAGAAGGGTCGGCTAATGAAAAACTGTTTTTT,CASSVEGSANEKLFF
.,.,TRBJ1-5,TRBV2,TGTGCCAGCAGCAACCCGGGGGCAAATCAGCCCCAGCATTTT,CASSNPGANQPQHF
.,.,TRBJ2-2,TRBV2,TGTGCCAGCAATGAATACCGAAACACCGGGGAGCTGTTTTTT,CASNEYRNTGELFF
.,.,TRBJ2-7,TRBV2,TGTGCCAGCAGTGAAGGGACGGGCCTTCTCGAGCAGTACTTC,CASSEGTGLLEQYF
.,.,TRBJ1-5,TRBV27,TGTGCCAGCAGTTTTCAGTCAGATAGCAATCAGCCCCAGCATTTT,CASSFQSDSNQPQHF
.,.,TRBJ1-2,TRBV6-1,TGTGCCAGCAGTGAATCGGTCTGGGACCTTAACTATGGCTACACCTTC,CASSESVWDLNYGYTF
few,.,TRBJ1-1,TRBV30,TGTGCCTGGAGTTCAGGGACATCGGACACTGAAGCTTTCTTT,CAWSSGTSDTEAFF
.,.,TRBJ1-1,TRBV7-8,TGTGCCAGCAGCCTGAGCGCAGGCGACACTGAAGCTTTCTTT,CASSLSAGDTEAFF
.,.,TRBJ2-7,TRBV10-3,TGTGCCATCAGTGATGACTTATCTAGCTACGAGCAGTGCTTC,CAISDDLSSYEQCF
.,.,TRBJ2-5,TRBV7-2,TGTGCCAGCAGCTTAGGGGGCCGGGAGACCCAGTACTTC,CASSLGGRETQYF
.,.,TRBJ2-4,TRBV19,TGTGCCAGTAGGATAAACAGGGAGGACATTCAGTACTTC,CASRINREDIQYF
.,.,TRBJ2-3,TRBV19,TGTGCCAGTAACACCATAGCGGCAGGGGGGGCTCTAGATACGCAGTATTTT,CASNTIAAGGALDTQYF
.,TRBD2,TRBJ2-3,TRBV29-1,TGCAGCGTGGTGACTAGCGGGACTTCAGATACGCAGTATTTT,CSVVTSGTSDTQYF
.,.,TRBJ2-7,TRBV18,TGTGCCAGCTCACGGACGGATGACTACGAGCAGTACTTC,CASSRTDDYEQYF
.,TRBD2,TRBJ2-7,TRBV28,TGTGCCAGCAGTTTGGGCGGGGGGGCTCGCGAGCAGTACTTC,CASSLGGGAREQYF
.,.,TRBJ2-1,TRBV4-1,TGCGCCAGCAGCCAAGGTGACAGGTACAATGAGCAGTTCTTC,CASSQGDRYNEQFF
.,.,TRBJ2-3,TRBV5-1,TGCGCCAGCAGCCCCCTGACCGGGGGCGCGGCAGATACGCAGTATTTT,CASSPLTGGAADTQYF
.,.,TRBJ1-2,TRBV7-3,TGTGCCAGCAGCCCCTCTACACATTATGGCTACACCTTC,CASSPSTHYGYTF
.,.,TRBJ2-5,TRBV14,TGTGCCAGCAGCCAAGATCTTGGGCAGTACCAAGAGACCCAGTACTTC,CASSQDLGQYQETQYF
once,TRBD1,TRBJ1-4,TRBV5-6,TGTGCCAGCAGCGAGGACAGGGCACGTGAAAAACTGTTTTTT,CASSEDRAREKLFF
.,.,TRBJ2-6,TRBV5-6,TGTGCCAGCAACCGGGCCAACGTCCTGACTTTC,CASNRANVLTF
.,TRBD2,TRBJ2-2,TRBV6-6,TGTGCCAGCAGTTCCCGCGGTAGCGGGGGCACCGGGGAGCTGTTTTTT,CASSSRGSGGTGELFF
.,.,TRBJ2-3,TRBV29-1,TGCAGCGTTGACACCACAGATACGCAGTATTTT,CSVDTTDTQYF
.,.,TRBJ2-7,TRBV29-1,TGCAGCGTGGAGGGACAGACCTCCTACGAGCAGTACTTC,CSVEGQTSYEQYF
.,TRBD1,TRBJ1-4,TRBV5-4,TGTGCCAGCAGCCACTCGGACAGGGTGTATGAAAAACTGTTTTTT,CASSHSDRVYEKLFF
.,TRBD2,TRBJ2-5,TRBV7-3,TGTGCCAGCAGCCTCCAGGGGGCTTGGACTAGCGGGGATGAGACCCAGTACTTC,CASSLQGAWTSGDETQYF
.,.,TRBJ2-7,TRBV11-2,TGTGCCAGCAGCTTACGAGGGCAGAGGGGATCCTACGAGCAGTACTTC,CASSLRGQRGSYEQYF
.,.,TRBJ2-1,TRBV5-6,TGTGCCAGCAGCTTCCTGCGACGGGGCTCCTACAATGAGCAGTTCTTC,CASSFLRRGSYNEQFF
.,.,TRBJ2-5,TRBV19,TGTGCCAATTCCCCGGGGGCAGGAGATGTAGAGACCCAGTACTTC,CANSPGAGDVETQYF
.,.,TRBJ1-1,TRBV6-5,TGTGCCGCGCGCGAGGGAAGCCGCACTGAAGCTTTCTTT,CAAREGSRTEAFF
.,.,TRBJ2-5,TRBV11-1,TGTGCCAGCAGCTTAGTCACGGGATCAGAGACCCAGTACTTC,CASSLVTGSETQYF
.,TRBD1,TRBJ1-3,TRBV7-2,TGTGCCAGCAGCTCGTCCGCTTCAGGGGGTGGAAACACCATATATTTT,CASSSSASGGGNTIYF
few,.,TRBJ2-1,TRBV15,TGTGCCAGCCAAACCGGGAGAGGATCCTACAATGAGCAGTTCTTC,CASQTGRGSYNEQFF
.,TRBD2,TRBJ2-5,TRBV11-2,TGTGCCAGCAGTCCGTGGGGGGGCCAAGAGACCCAGTACTTC,CASSPWGGQETQYF
.,.,TRBJ2-7,TRBV11-2,TGTGCCAGCAGCTTAGCCTCCTACGAGCAGTACTTC,CASSLASYEQYF
.,TRBD1,TRBJ2-5,TRBV19,TGTGCCAGTAGCGCCCAGGGGGTTGGATGGGAGACCCAGTACTTC,CASSAQGVGWETQYF
once,.,TRBJ1-1,TRBV5-1,TGCGCCAGCAGCATTGGGGGTTTGGAAGCTTTCTTT,CASSIGGLEAFF
.,.,TRBJ2-2,TRBV14,TGTGCCAGCAGCCAAGATGGCGCAACCGGGGAGCTGTTTTTT,CASSQDGATGELFF
.,.,TRBJ1-2,TRBV27,TGTGCCAGCAGTTTATCGGGCAGGGTCGGTGGCTACACCTTC,CASSLSGRVGGYTF
.,.,TRBJ1-5,TRBV28,TGTGCCAGCAGTACTCGGACAGCCCATAGCAATCAGCCCCAGCATTTT,CASSTRTAHSNQPQHF
.,.,TRBJ1-3,TRBV9,TGTGCCAGCAGCGGAACAGGGACGTCTGGAAACACCATATATTTT,CASSGTGTSGNTIYF
.,TRBD1,TRBJ2-1,TRBV15,TGTGCCACCAGCAGAAACCGGGACAGGGTCCCCAATGAGCAGTTCTTC,CATSRNRDRVPNEQFF
.,TRBD1,TRBJ1-2,TRBV6-5,TGTGCCAGCAGTCGCGGGACAGATGGCTACACCTTC,CASSRGTDGYTF
.,TRBD2,TRBJ2-1,TRBV27,TGTGCCAGCAGCCCTTCTAGCGGGGGATACAATGAGCAGTTCTTC,CASSPSSGGYNEQFF
.,.,TRBJ2-1,TRBV7-3,TGTGCCAGCAGCGAGGGACCGTCCTACTACAATGAGCAGTTCTTC,CASSEGPSYYNEQFF
.,.,TRBJ2-1,TRBV9,TGTGCCAGCAGCGTAGCTGGAGGGGGAGTCAACAATGAGCAGTTCTTC,CASSVAGGGVNNEQFF
.,.,TRBJ2-1,TRBV10-3,TGTGCCATCAGTGATGCGGTAGAGCAGTTCTTC,CAISDAVEQFF